This paragraph reports one T cell receptor (beta chain). It lacks a known antigen. Base qualities were left out, and no much larger clone turns up one base away. The data are from a study of blood T cell repertoires in COVID-19 (dated by TCRdb to 2020 to 2022). Regarding the complete study: Collaborator samples came from the United States, Italy and Spain and covered acute and convalescent phases of COVID-19. The dataset comprised deeply sampled blood TCRbeta repertoires from subjects exposed to, actively infected with, or recovered from COVID-19. The repertoires were released in a freely available public database intended as a resource for research on the immune response to SARS-CoV-2. Samples came from the ongoing ImmuneRACE study (first 160 participants) plus 1,254 subjects from 6 global collaborators. Nearly every sample came with metadata listing a de-identified subject ID, COVID-19 status, age in years and sex. Where HLA class I and class II types were available, the types were taken from metadata supplied by the sample provider, not from assay-based typing. The prospective study material was composed of cDNA or gDNA derived from T cells, B-cell-depleted T cells, or PBMCs.

The immunoSEQ Assay, a bias-controlled multiplex PCR, was used to amplify TCRbeta CDR3 regions from genomic DNA. Per the authors' processing: Nucleated cell counts per sample were estimated from amplification of reference gene primers within the assay. To quantify the absolute abundance of each unique TCRbeta CDR3 rearrangement, sequence reads were collapsed and filtered. For each sample, productive Simpson clonality was calculated as the square root of Simpson's diversity index across productive rearrangements. The clones in this table, taken by TCRdb from immuneACCESS, are in-frame only. Not every clone is retained; where verified, under half of the shortfall comes from an unresolved V gene, and the cause of the rest is unknown. The V and J calls and clone size were taken over from that table, and D and trimming were inferred from the DNA. This sample comprises about 270,000 clones, about 89% of them detected only once. Together, the top ten hold 1.5% to 2% of the sample.

A second Seattle source provided samples from volunteer blood donors who had recovered from COVID-19. Collaborating institutions collected whole blood in K2EDTA tubes following their own protocols. For TCRbeta analysis, collaborator samples were shipped as frozen whole blood, as isolated PBMCs, or as DNA extracted from either sample type. From the cysteine up to the phenylalanine, the CDR3 has a length of 20 residues. The CDR3 DNA has 60 bases and is translated from base 1. General conclusions and limits of the study: How much clinical and demographic metadata was included differed by source and by participant, and the metadata was provided uncurated.

The chain joins TRBV21-1 to TRBJ2-6; the D call in the table, TRBD2, was not verified against the DNA. TRBV21-1 is labeled a pseudogene. The source of this sequence is a woman aged 60-70 years who had recovered from COVID-19. The sequencing input was peripheral blood. The CDR3 in this case is CASTRGGGGTPVSGANVLTF. Read as DNA, the sequence is TGTGCCAGCACCCGCGGAGGCGGGGGCACACCCGTCTCTGGGGCCAACGTCCTGACTTTC.